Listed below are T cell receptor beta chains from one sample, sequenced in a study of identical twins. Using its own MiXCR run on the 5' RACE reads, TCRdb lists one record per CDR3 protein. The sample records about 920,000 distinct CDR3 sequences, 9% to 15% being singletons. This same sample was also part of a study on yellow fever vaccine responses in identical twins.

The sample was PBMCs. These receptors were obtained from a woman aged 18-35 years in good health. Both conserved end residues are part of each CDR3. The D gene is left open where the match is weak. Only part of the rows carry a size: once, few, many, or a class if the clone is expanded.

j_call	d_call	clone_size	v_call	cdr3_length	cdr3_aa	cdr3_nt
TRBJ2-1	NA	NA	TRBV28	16	CASSSPQAGSYNEQFF	TGTGCCAGCAGTTCCCCGCAGGCGGGCTCCTACAATGAGCAGTTCTTC
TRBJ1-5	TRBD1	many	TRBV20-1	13	CSARDRASQPQHF	TGCAGTGCACGGGACAGGGCAAGCCAGCCCCAGCATTTT
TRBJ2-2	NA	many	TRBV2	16	CASSETDRANTGELFF	TGTGCCAGCAGTGAAACTGACAGAGCGAACACCGGGGAGCTGTTTTTT
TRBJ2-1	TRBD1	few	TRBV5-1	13	CASSWTGYNEQFF	TGCGCCAGCAGCTGGACAGGGTACAATGAGCAGTTCTTC
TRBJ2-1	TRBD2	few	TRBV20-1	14	CSANPTSGINEQFF	TGCAGTGCTAACCCGACTAGCGGGATTAATGAGCAGTTCTTC
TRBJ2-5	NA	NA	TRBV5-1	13	CASSFRLGETQYF	TGCGCCAGCAGCTTTCGGCTGGGGGAGACCCAGTACTTC
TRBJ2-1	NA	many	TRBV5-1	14	CASSLVTGEDEQFF	TGCGCCAGCAGCTTGGTTACAGGTGAAGACGAGCAGTTCTTC
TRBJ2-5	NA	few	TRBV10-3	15	CAISDRNTPEETQYF	TGTGCCATCAGTGACCGTAACACCCCGGAAGAGACCCAGTACTTC
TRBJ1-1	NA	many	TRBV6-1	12	CASSDRGTEAFF	TGTGCCAGCAGTGACAGGGGCACTGAAGCTTTCTTT
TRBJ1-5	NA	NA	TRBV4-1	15	CASSQDLAENQPQHF	TGCGCCAGCAGCCAAGATTTGGCCGAGAATCAGCCCCAGCATTTT
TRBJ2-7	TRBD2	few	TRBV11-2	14	CASSFGGRSVEQYF	TGTGCCAGCAGCTTCGGCGGGAGATCGGTCGAGCAGTACTTC
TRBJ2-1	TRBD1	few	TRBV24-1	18	CATSDLSPGGLTYNEQFF	TGTGCCACCAGTGATTTGAGTCCAGGGGGCCTAACCTACAATGAGCAGTTCTTC
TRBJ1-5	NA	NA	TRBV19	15	CASSLQAYSNQPQHF	TGTGCCAGTAGCCTACAGGCCTATAGCAATCAGCCCCAGCATTTT
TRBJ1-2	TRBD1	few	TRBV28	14	CASSLLTGGYGYTF	TGTGCCAGCAGTTTGCTGACAGGGGGCTATGGCTACACCTTC
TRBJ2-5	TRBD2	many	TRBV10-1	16	CASSEVVAGTKETQYF	TGCGCCAGCAGTGAGGTAGTAGCGGGAACCAAAGAGACCCAGTACTTC
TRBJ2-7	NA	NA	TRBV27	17	CASSPTEWGSSSYEQYF	TGTGCCAGCAGTCCTACCGAGTGGGGCTCGAGCTCCTACGAGCAGTACTTC
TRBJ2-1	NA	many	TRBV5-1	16	CASSPSTPAEDNEQFF	TGCGCCAGCAGCCCTTCGACTCCAGCGGAGGACAATGAGCAGTTCTTC
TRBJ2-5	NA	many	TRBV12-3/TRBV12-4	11	CASSWGETQYF	TGTGCCAGCAGTTGGGGGGAGACCCAGTACTTC
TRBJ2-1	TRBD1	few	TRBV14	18	CASSQDRSGQGYYNEQFF	TGTGCCAGCAGCCAAGATAGATCCGGACAGGGATACTACAATGAGCAGTTCTTC
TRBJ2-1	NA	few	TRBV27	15	CASSTGTFSYNEQFF	TGTGCCAGCAGCACTGGGACATTCTCCTACAATGAGCAGTTCTTC
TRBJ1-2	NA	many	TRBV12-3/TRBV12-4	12	CASRPGSYGYTF	TGTGCCAGCAGACCAGGGAGCTATGGCTACACCTTC
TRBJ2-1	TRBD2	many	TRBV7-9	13	CASRIAGGPGMFF	TGTGCCAGCAGGATAGCGGGAGGGCCTGGTATGTTCTTC
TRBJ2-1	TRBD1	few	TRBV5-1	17	CASSFPPDRGWDNEQFF	TGCGCCAGCAGCTTCCCCCCGGACAGGGGGTGGGACAATGAGCAGTTCTTC
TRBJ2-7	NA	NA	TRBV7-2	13	CASRPPSEYEQYF	TGTGCCAGCAGGCCCCCTAGCGAGTACGAGCAGTACTTC
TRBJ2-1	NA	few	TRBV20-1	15	CSASGHKSSYNEQFF	TGCAGTGCTAGTGGACACAAAAGCTCCTACAATGAGCAGTTCTTC
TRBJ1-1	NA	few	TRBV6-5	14	CASSYDWGYTEAFF	TGTGCCAGCAGTTACGATTGGGGTTACACTGAAGCTTTCTTT
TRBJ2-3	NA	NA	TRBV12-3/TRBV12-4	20	CASSFPTGDAQSTRTDTQYF	TGTGCCAGCAGTTTTCCGACAGGCGATGCACAGTCCACACGCACAGATACGCAGTATTTT
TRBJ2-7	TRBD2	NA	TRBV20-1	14	CSARLAGESYEQYF	TGCAGTGCTAGGCTAGCGGGAGAGTCCTACGAGCAGTACTTC
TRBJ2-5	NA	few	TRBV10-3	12	CAISKGVETQYF	TGTGCCATCAGTAAAGGGGTAGAGACCCAGTACTTC